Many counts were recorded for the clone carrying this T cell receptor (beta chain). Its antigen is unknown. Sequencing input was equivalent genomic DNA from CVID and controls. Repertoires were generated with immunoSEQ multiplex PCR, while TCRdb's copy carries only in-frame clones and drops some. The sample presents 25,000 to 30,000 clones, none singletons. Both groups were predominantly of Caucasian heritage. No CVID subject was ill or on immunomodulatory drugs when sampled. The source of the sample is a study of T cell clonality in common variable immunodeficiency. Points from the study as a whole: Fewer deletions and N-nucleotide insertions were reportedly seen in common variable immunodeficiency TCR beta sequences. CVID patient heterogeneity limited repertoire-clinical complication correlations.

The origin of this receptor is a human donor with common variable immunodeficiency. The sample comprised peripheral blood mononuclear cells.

The part of the CDR3 DNA that was read is TGTGCCTGGAGTAAGGTCGCTGAA. This codes for CAWSKVAE. The whole CDR3 protein reads CAWSKVAEAFF. The rearrangement links TRBV30 to TRBJ1-1, with no clear D. From the germline J gene comes the end of the CDR3, since the read stops 3 residues before it. The V gene's germline CDR1 is GTSNPN and CDR2 SVGIG (reference sequence). The V end was cut by 2 bases, the J end by 6 bases, with 7 bases between. The CDR3 length is 11 residues.